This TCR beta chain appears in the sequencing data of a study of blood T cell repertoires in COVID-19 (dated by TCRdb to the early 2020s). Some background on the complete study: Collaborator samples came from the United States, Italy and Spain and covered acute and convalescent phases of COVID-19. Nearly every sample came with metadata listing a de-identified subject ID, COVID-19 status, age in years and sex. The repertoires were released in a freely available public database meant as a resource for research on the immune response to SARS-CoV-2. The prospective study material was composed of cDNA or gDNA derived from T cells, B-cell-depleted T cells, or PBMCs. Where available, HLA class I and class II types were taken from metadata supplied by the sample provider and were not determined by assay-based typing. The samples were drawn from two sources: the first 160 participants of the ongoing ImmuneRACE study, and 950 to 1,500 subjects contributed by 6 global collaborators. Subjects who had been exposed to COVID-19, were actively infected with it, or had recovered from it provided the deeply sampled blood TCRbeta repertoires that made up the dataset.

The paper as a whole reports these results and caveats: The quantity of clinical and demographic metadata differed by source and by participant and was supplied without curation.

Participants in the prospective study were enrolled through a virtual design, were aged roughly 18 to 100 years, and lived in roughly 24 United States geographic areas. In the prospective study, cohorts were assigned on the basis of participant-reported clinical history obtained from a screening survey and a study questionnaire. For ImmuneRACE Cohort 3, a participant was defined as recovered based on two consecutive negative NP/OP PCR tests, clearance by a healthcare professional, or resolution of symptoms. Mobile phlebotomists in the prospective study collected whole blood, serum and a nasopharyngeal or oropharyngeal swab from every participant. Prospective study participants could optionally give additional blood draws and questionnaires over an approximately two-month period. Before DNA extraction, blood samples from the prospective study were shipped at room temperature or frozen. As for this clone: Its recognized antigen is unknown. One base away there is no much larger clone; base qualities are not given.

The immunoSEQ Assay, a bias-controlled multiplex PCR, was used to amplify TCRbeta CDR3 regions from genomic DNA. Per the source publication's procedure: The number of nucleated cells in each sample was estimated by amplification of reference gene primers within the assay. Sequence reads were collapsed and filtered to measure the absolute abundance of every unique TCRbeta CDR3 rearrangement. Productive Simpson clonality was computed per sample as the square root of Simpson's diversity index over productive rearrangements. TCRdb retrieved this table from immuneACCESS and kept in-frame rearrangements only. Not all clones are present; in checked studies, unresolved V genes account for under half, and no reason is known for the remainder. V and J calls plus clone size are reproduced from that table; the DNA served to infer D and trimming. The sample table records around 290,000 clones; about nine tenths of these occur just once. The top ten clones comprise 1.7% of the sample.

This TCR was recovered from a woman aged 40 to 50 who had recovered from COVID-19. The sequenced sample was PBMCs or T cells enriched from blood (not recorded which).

The DNA sequence follows: TGCAGCGTTGGAGTACAGGGTGCAAACTATGGCTACACCTTC. Its coded protein is CSVGVQGANYGYTF. The V and J genes are TRBV29-1 and TRBJ1-2; perhaps TRBD1 is the D gene, with 6 bases matching. A distance of 14 bases separates the germline ends of V and J, which lose 4 bases and 2 bases respectively. The CDR3, cysteine through phenylalanine, is 14 amino acids long. Kept here is only the CDR3 DNA, which spans 42 bases and is read in frame from base 1. CDR1 and CDR2 (SQVTM, ANQGSEA) derive from the germline V gene.